This T cell receptor (beta chain) was obtained from a study of cytomegalovirus exposure and HLA in healthy donors. Whole-study findings and limits: Common viral pathogens seemed to be connected with several of the most significant clusters, according to a later analysis.

The CDR3 is made up of 15 amino acids. The V end was cut by 0 bases, the J end by 0 bases, with 6 bases between. The V gene's germline CDR1 is ENHRY and CDR2 SYGVKD. Notes on this clone: Its antigen is unknown.

PCR involved 60 Vbeta and 13 Jbeta primers. Produced via immunoSEQ multiplex PCR; TCRdb's table is partial and in-frame only. The sample has around 200,000 clones; approximately 82% are singletons. Sequenced: PBMCs. The sequence derives from a woman aged 40 to 50 in good health and CMV-seronegative. The chain uses TRBV10-3 and TRBJ2-1; no clear D gene. CDR3 DNA: TGTGCCATCAGTGAGTCAGACTTCTCCTACAATGAGCAGTTCTTC. Its translation: CAISESDFSYNEQFF.